The 31 T cell receptor beta chains given below trace back to one sample, sequenced in a study of blood T cells in healthy people across ages. Alongside a J-beta primer mix, a sample-barcoded 5' primer served in a second PCR lasting about 6 to 11 cycles. TCRdb analysed the 5' RACE reads with MiXCR anew, one entry per CDR3 protein. The sample includes about 970,000 distinct CDR3 sequences, roughly half seen only once; the top ten take about a fifth. What was sequenced was blood. These receptors all come from a woman aged 60 to 75 in good health.

This chain connects TRBV6-5 to TRBJ2-3; D gene ambiguous. Trimming removed 7 bases at V and 0 bases at J, with 11 bases between. CDR3 length equals 14 residues. Germline-derived CDR1 and CDR2 are MNHEY and SVGAGI. The CDR3 sequence is CASMGLTSTDTQYF. CDR3 DNA: TGTGCCAGCATGGGCTTAACTAGCACAGATACGCAGTATTTT.

This chain uses TRBV6-6 with TRBJ1-1, with unresolved D. V was cut by 7 bases and J by 11 bases, with 14 bases left in between. The CDR3 consists of 11 residues. Germline V gene data show CDR1 as MNHNY and CDR2 as SVGAGI (reference sequence). The CDR3 here is CASTRSGEAFF. The DNA of the CDR3 is TGTGCCAGCACCAGGTCGGGTGAGGCTTTCTTT.

The chain employs TRBV19 and TRBJ2-7; the D call may be TRBD1 or TRBD2 (5 bases each). The CDR3 length is 15 residues. CDR1 LNHDA and CDR2 SQIVND come from the germline V gene (reference sequence). V dropped 2 bases and J dropped 7 bases, with 18 bases sitting between them. In DNA form, the CDR3 reads TGTGCCAGTAGTATAATGGGGACCCTAAGCGATGAGCAGTACTTC. This gives the protein CASSIMGTLSDEQYF. The full variable domain, completed using reference TRBV19 and TRBJ2-7, is DGGITQSPKYLFRKEGQNVTLSCEQNLNHDAMYWYRQDPGQGLRLIYYSQIVNDFQKGDIAEGYSVSREKKESFPLTVTSAQKNPTAFYLCASSIMGTLSDEQYFGPGTRLTVT.

Worth noting for this clonotype: This may arise from a read error, as a much more abundant clone is one base away. The J gene is TRBJ2-5, the V gene TRBV29-1; D tentatively fits TRBD1 or TRBD2 (5 bases each). Near its end, the DNA agrees better with TRBJ2-7, so the J call may be wrong. Germline-derived CDR1 and CDR2 are SQVTM and ANQGSEA. The CDR3 is 14 amino acids. CDR3 bases: TGCAGCGTCGTATCCGGGACGGGTTCCGACGAGCAGTACTTC. Its translation: CSVVSGTGSDEQYF.

The chain employs TRBV28 and TRBJ2-5, with D perhaps matching TRBD1 or TRBD2 (5 bases each). The V end was cut by 2 bases, the J end by 2 bases, with 12 bases between. This CDR3 is built from 15 residues. Per germline, CDR1 MDHEN and CDR2 SYDVKM. The CDR3 here is CASSLGASRQETQYF. The CDR3 DNA reads as TGTGCCAGCAGTTTAGGGGCTAGCCGACAAGAGACCCAGTACTTC.

This clonotype was seen more than once but under ten times. This chain joins TRBV13 and TRBJ1-6; D may be TRBD1 (5 bases). The CDR3 length is 15 residues. Trimming removed 5 bases at V and 6 bases at J, with 14 bases between. The germline V gene has CDR1 PRHDT and CDR2 FYEKMQ (reference sequence). Here the CDR3 reads CASSTLGAFNSPLHF. The CDR3 bases are TGTGCCAGCAGCACCCTCGGGGCCTTTAATTCACCCCTCCACTTT.

This clonotype has only one observation. The chain combines TRBV11-1 with TRBJ1-5; no clear D. Per the germline V gene, CDR1 is SGHAT and CDR2 is FQDESV (reference sequence). V was clipped by 6 bases and J by 4 bases, with 13 bases between them. This CDR3 has 14 residues. The CDR3 DNA reads as TGTGCCAGCAGGCAGTCGGAGTTAAATCAGCCCCAGCATTTT. It is translated as CASRQSELNQPQHF.

The chain links TRBV12-3 or TRBV12-4 to TRBJ2-1; TRBD1 matches at 8 bases. J lost 5 bases, V lost 5 bases, and 8 bases had no gene match. The CDR3 extends over 15 amino acids. CDR3 in amino acids: CASSPGQGGNNEQFF. For the CDR3, the DNA is TGTGCCAGCAGTCCCGGACAGGGTGGAAACAATGAGCAGTTCTTC.

The table lists this clonotype with a few counts. The J gene is TRBJ2-1, the V gene TRBV7-7; TRBD2 agrees at 11 bases. This CDR3 spans 16 amino acids. V was pared by 2 bases and J by 14 bases, with 14 bases of the junction left unmatched. Germline V lookup: CDR1 SSHAT, CDR2 FNYEAQ (reference sequence). The chain's CDR3 is CASSLYGTSGFPREFF. The CDR3 nucleotides are TGTGCCAGCAGCTTATACGGGACTAGCGGATTCCCTAGGGAGTTCTTC.

The V gene is TRBV2, the J gene TRBJ2-3; 12 positions agree with TRBD2. This CDR3 has 16 residues. V shed 7 bases and J 3 bases; nucleotides not matched to a gene: 8. Germline V lookup: CDR1 SNHLY, CDR2 FYNNEI. This CDR3 reads CASKTGTSGLTDTQYF. The CDR3, as DNA: TGTGCCAGCAAAACAGGGACTAGCGGGTTGACAGATACGCAGTATTTT.

The rearrangement links TRBV5-6 to TRBJ1-2; D is unresolved. The V and J ends lost 3 bases and 1 base respectively, with 4 bases between them. The V gene's germline CDR1 is SGHDT and CDR2 YYEEEE. This CDR3 is built from 12 residues. CDR3 DNA sequence: TGTGCCAGCAGCTCCTATAACTATGGCTACACCTTC. Protein sequence: CASSSYNYGYTF.

This chain uses TRBV7-2 with TRBJ2-3; weak D call: TRBD1 (6 bases). The CDR3 spans 17 residues. The V gene's germline CDR1 is SGHTA and CDR2 FQGNSA. Trimming shortened V by 2 bases and J by 2 bases, and 17 bases separated the two germline ends. The DNA for the CDR3 is TGTGCCAGCAGCTTAATCGGCCCCAGGGGCCCCACAGATACGCAGTATTTT. This sequence encodes CASSLIGPRGPTDTQYF.

The J gene is TRBJ2-3, the V gene TRBV7-2; 7 nucleotides match TRBD1. J lost 0 bases, V lost 5 bases, and 2 bases had no gene match. The CDR3 is 14 residues long. From germline, CDR1 is SGHTA and CDR2 FQGNSA. The CDR3 nucleotides read TGTGCCAGCAGCCAACAGGGGAGCACAGATACGCAGTATTTT. This sequence encodes CASSQQGSTDTQYF.

This clonotype was observed a handful of times. CDR3 DNA sequence: TGCAGTGCCGCGTATACTTACACAGATACGCAGTATTTT. This codes for CSAAYTYTDTQYF. The chain uses TRBV20-1 and TRBJ2-3; D remains ambiguous. This CDR3 region has 13 residues. The germline V gene has CDR1 DFQATT and CDR2 SNEGSKA (reference sequence). V shed 6 bases and J shed 2 bases, with 12 bases lying between them.

V gene TRBV7-9 combines with J gene TRBJ2-4; perhaps TRBD2 as D (7 bases). The J call may be in error: the DNA end matches TRBJ2-7 better. The CDR3 sequence is 17 residues long. Germline V gene data show CDR1 as SEHNR and CDR2 as FQNEAQ (reference sequence). The CDR3 spells CASSSWGGPPRDYEQYF. CDR3 bases: TGTGCCAGCAGCTCGTGGGGGGGGCCTCCACGCGACTACGAGCAGTACTTC.

The chain links TRBV5-1 to TRBJ2-1, with 10 bases lining up with TRBD2. Trimming removed 4 bases from V and 7 bases from J; junction bases left unmatched: 14. The CDR3 totals 17 residues. Germline V gene sequence: CDR1 SGHRS, CDR2 YFSETQ. The CDR3 coding sequence is TGCGCCAGCAGCCTGCGTTCGGGTAGCGGGAGGTTAAATGAGCAGTTCTTC. Amino acids: CASSLRSGSGRLNEQFF.

The rearrangement uses TRBV4-1 and TRBJ1-2; D might be TRBD1 (6 bases). The CDR3 runs to 15 residues. V dropped 0 bases and J dropped 4 bases, with 12 bases sitting between them. Per germline, CDR1 MGHRA and CDR2 YSYEKL. The CDR3 here is CASSQEQGLRYGYTF. CDR3 coding DNA: TGCGCCAGCAGCCAAGAACAGGGTCTTCGCTATGGCTACACCTTC.

The CDR3 spells CSATARGFEETQYF. DNA of the CDR3: TGCAGTGCTACGGCCCGGGGTTTTGAGGAGACCCAGTACTTC. The chain links TRBV20-1 to TRBJ2-5, with D possibly TRBD2 on 5 matching bases. Trimming took 4 bases from V and 5 from J, leaving 17 bases between them. Germline lookup yields CDR1 DFQATT and CDR2 SNEGSKA (reference sequence). This CDR3 region has 14 residues.

This clonotype was detected only a few times. The genes are TRBV5-5 and TRBJ1-2; 7 bases fit TRBD1. Germline trimming cut 3 bases from V and 4 bases from J; bases unmatched to any gene: 6. The CDR3 length is 14 residues. Germline CDR1 and CDR2: SGHKS and YYEKEE (reference sequence). The CDR3 spells CASSWWTGFYGYTF. CDR3 nucleotide sequence: TGTGCCAGCAGCTGGTGGACAGGCTTCTATGGCTACACCTTC.

This clonotype appeared a single time. The rearrangement uses TRBV20-1 and TRBJ1-5; D gene unclear. CDR1 and CDR2 from the germline V gene are DFQATT and SNEGSKA (reference sequence). The V gene lost 4 bases and the J gene lost 3 bases, with 13 bases spanning the gap. CDR3 length equals 14 residues. Here the CDR3 reads CSAKIAGNNQPQHF. CDR3 nucleotides: TGCAGTGCTAAGATAGCCGGGAACAATCAGCCCCAGCATTTT.

The gene calls are TRBV6-2 or TRBV6-3 and TRBJ2-7; weak D call: TRBD2 (6 bases). V lost 6 bases and J lost 5, with 17 bases in between. The CDR3 is 14 amino acids. Germline CDR1 and CDR2: MNHEY and SVGEGT. CDR3: CASSELAAGDEQYF. CDR3 DNA: TGTGCCAGCAGCGAACTAGCAGCGGGTGACGAGCAGTACTTC.

This clonotype was seen only a few times. An end of the junction does not agree with germline; a read error may underlie this. The rearrangement links TRBV9 to TRBJ2-3, with 10 nucleotides matching TRBD2. CDR1 SGDLS and CDR2 YYNGEE come from the germline V gene. The CDR3 runs to 15 residues. CDR3 amino acids: CASSVAGGRTDTQYF. Here the CDR3 DNA reads TGTGCCAGCAGTGTAGCGGGAGGCCGCACAGATACGCAGTATTTT.

The V gene is TRBV2, the J gene TRBJ2-5; D call uncertain. Looked up from germline, CDR1 is SNHLY and CDR2 is FYNNEI. CDR3 length: 14 residues. The V and J ends lost 0 bases and 1 base respectively, with 6 bases between them. CDR3 nucleotides: TGTGCCAGCAGTGAAGCGCGACTCCAAGAGACCCAGTACTTC. It translates to CASSEARLQETQYF.

The V gene is TRBV3-1, the J gene TRBJ2-7; 10 nucleotides line up with TRBD2. CDR3 length: 15 amino acids. The V segment lost 1 base and the J segment 4 bases; nucleotides outside the gene matches: 4. Germline values: CDR1 LGHDT, CDR2 YNNKEL (reference sequence). The CDR3 DNA sequence: TGTGCCAGCAGCCAAGGAATAGCGGGAGGATACGAGCAGTACTTC. It is translated as CASSQGIAGGYEQYF.

This clonotype was seen a handful of times. The rearrangement joins TRBV2 to TRBJ2-1, with D uncertain. This CDR3 has 12 residues. Trimming pared 7 bases from V and 7 bases from J, leaving 11 bases between. CDR1 SNHLY and CDR2 FYNNEI come from the germline V gene. In nucleotides, the CDR3 is TGTGCCAGCATGCCTGAGGATAATGAGCAGTTCTTC. This sequence encodes CASMPEDNEQFF.

This clonotype has only a few counts. The DNA of the CDR3 is TGCGCCAGCAGACCAACTAGCGGGTGGCGCTCCTACGAGCAGTACTTC. It is translated as CASRPTSGWRSYEQYF. The genes are TRBV5-1 and TRBJ2-7, with TRBD2 identical over 9 bases. The CDR3 contains 16 residues. V trimming: 5 bases; J trimming: 0 bases; junction bases outside the gene matches: 9. Germline CDR1 is SGHRS and CDR2 is YFSETQ.

Here the CDR3 DNA reads TGTGCCAGCAGTTTTTCGGTGGGGGAGCTGTTTTTT. Encoded protein: CASSFSVGELFF. The rearrangement links TRBV12-3 or TRBV12-4 to TRBJ2-2, with D unresolved. Trimming stripped 3 bases from V and 8 bases from J, with 7 bases between. This CDR3 spans 12 amino acids.

This CDR3 is CASSQVGGNGYTF. CDR3 DNA: TGTGCCAGCAGCCAAGTAGGGGGAAATGGCTACACCTTC. The chain links TRBV14 to TRBJ1-2; weak D call: TRBD1 (6 bases). V gave up 1 base and J gave up 6 bases, with 9 bases separating them. The CDR3 spans 13 residues. Germline-derived CDR1 and CDR2 are SGHDN and FVKESK.

The gene calls are TRBV9 and TRBJ2-7; D is unresolved. The end of the DNA fits TRBJ2-1 better, so the J call may be wrong. Germline-derived CDR1 and CDR2 are SGDLS and YYNGEE. This CDR3 has 18 residues. In nucleotides, the CDR3 is TGTGCCAGCAGCCCCTTTCACTTCAAGCGTCACTCCTACAATGAGCAGTTCTTC. Amino acid sequence: CASSPFHFKRHSYNEQFF.

This clonotype was found a few times. This chain links TRBV7-9 with TRBJ2-7; D is possibly TRBD2 (5 bases). The CDR3 is made up of 13 amino acids. The V and J ends lost 4 bases and 6 bases respectively, with 13 bases between them. The germline V gene has CDR1 SEHNR and CDR2 FQNEAQ (reference sequence). The CDR3 here is CASSSSRASEQYF. The CDR3 region has the DNA TGTGCCAGCAGCTCCTCGCGGGCCTCCGAGCAGTACTTC.

V gene TRBV3-1 combines with J gene TRBJ2-5, with a weak D call TRBD1 (6 bases). TRBJ2-7 explains the end of the DNA better; the J call may be wrong. Per the germline V gene, CDR1 is LGHDT and CDR2 is YNNKEL (reference sequence). The CDR3 has 14 residues. The DNA for the CDR3 is TGTGCCAGCAGCCCCGGGACAACAACCCCCGAGCAGTACTTC. Encoded protein: CASSPGTTTPEQYF.